The rows below give T cell receptor beta chains drawn from one sample of a study of T-cell memory formation after mild COVID-19. TCRdb independently ran MiXCR on the 5' RACE reads; one entry per CDR3 protein. The sample includes 350,000 to 500,000 distinct CDR3 sequences, more than 15% of them seen just once. The sample was PBMCs or a T cell subset sorted from them (not recorded which). These TCRs come from a young man who had mild COVID-19 (a few samples of this study predate the infection). Cell type and time point are not known. The CDR3 runs from the conserved cysteine through the conserved F or W. D genes are given only for firm matches. Size tells how often a clone was seen (once, few, many) or the class of an expanded clone, and some rows leave it out.

abundance: NA
d_gene: NA
v_gene: TRBV6-2/TRBV6-3
j_gene: TRBJ1-5
CDR3nt: TGTGCCAGCAGTTACAGGGAACAGCCCCAGCATTTT
CDR3aa: CASSYREQPQHF

abundance: few
d_gene: NA
v_gene: TRBV20-1
j_gene: TRBJ2-7
CDR3nt: TGCAGTGCTAGACGGGACACCGATTCCTACGAGCAGTACTTC
CDR3aa: CSARRDTDSYEQYF

abundance: few
d_gene: NA
v_gene: TRBV14
j_gene: TRBJ1-4
CDR3nt: TGTGCCAGCAGCCGGGGAGCTAATGAAAAACTGTTTTTT
CDR3aa: CASSRGANEKLFF

abundance: few
d_gene: NA
v_gene: TRBV11-3
j_gene: TRBJ2-3
CDR3nt: TGTGCCAGCAGCTTAGTGGGGACCCCTGGGGATACGCAGTATTTT
CDR3aa: CASSLVGTPGDTQYF

abundance: few
d_gene: NA
v_gene: TRBV7-9
j_gene: TRBJ1-5
CDR3nt: TGTGCCAGCAGCCCCCATCCCGATCAGCCCCAGCATTTT
CDR3aa: CASSPHPDQPQHF

abundance: many
d_gene: NA
v_gene: TRBV5-4
j_gene: TRBJ1-1
CDR3nt: TGTGCCAGCAGATCCGGACAGACTGAAGCTTTCTTT
CDR3aa: CASRSGQTEAFF

abundance: NA
d_gene: NA
v_gene: TRBV10-2
j_gene: TRBJ1-1
CDR3nt: TGCGCCAGCAGTGACCGACAGACACTGAACACTGAAGCTTTCTTT
CDR3aa: CASSDRQTLNTEAFF

abundance: NA
d_gene: TRBD2
v_gene: TRBV6-6
j_gene: TRBJ2-5
CDR3nt: TGTGCCAGCGGGGGGGAAGAGACCCAGTACTTC
CDR3aa: CASGGEETQYF

abundance: NA
d_gene: TRBD2
v_gene: TRBV11-1
j_gene: TRBJ2-3
CDR3nt: TGTGCCAGCACTGTAGCGGGGGGGAGCACAGATACGCAGTATTTT
CDR3aa: CASTVAGGSTDTQYF

abundance: few
d_gene: NA
v_gene: TRBV7-9
j_gene: TRBJ2-1
CDR3nt: TGTGCCAGCAGCCCCTCCGGGTTGCACGATGAGCAGTTCTTC
CDR3aa: CASSPSGLHDEQFF

abundance: few
d_gene: TRBD2
v_gene: TRBV5-1
j_gene: TRBJ2-3
CDR3nt: TGCGCCAGCAGATGGACTAGCGGGGGGGGTAGCACAGATACGCAGTATTTT
CDR3aa: CASRWTSGGGSTDTQYF

abundance: few
d_gene: NA
v_gene: TRBV7-3
j_gene: TRBJ2-4
CDR3nt: TGTGCCAGCAGCTTAGGGGTGGGGGCAAACATTCAGTACTTC
CDR3aa: CASSLGVGANIQYF

abundance: NA
d_gene: TRBD2
v_gene: TRBV11-2
j_gene: TRBJ2-1
CDR3nt: TGTGCCAGCAGCTTAGTGGCGGGGGGGCCAGTAAATGAGCAGTTCTTC
CDR3aa: CASSLVAGGPVNEQFF

abundance: few
d_gene: NA
v_gene: TRBV12-3/TRBV12-4
j_gene: TRBJ2-1
CDR3nt: TGTGCCAGCAGTTTAGCGCAGGGAACCTACAATGAGCAGTTCTTC
CDR3aa: CASSLAQGTYNEQFF

abundance: many
d_gene: TRBD2
v_gene: TRBV10-3
j_gene: TRBJ2-2
CDR3nt: TGTGCCATCAGTGGCGGGGGACCGCGGATCGGGGAGCTGTTTTTT
CDR3aa: CAISGGGPRIGELFF

abundance: NA
d_gene: NA
v_gene: TRBV6-5
j_gene: TRBJ1-5
CDR3nt: TGTGCCAGCAGACCCGGACAGCACAATCAGCCCCAGCATTTT
CDR3aa: CASRPGQHNQPQHF

abundance: NA
d_gene: TRBD1
v_gene: TRBV29-1
j_gene: TRBJ1-5
CDR3nt: TGCAGCGTTAAACAGGGGAATCAGCCCCAGCATTTT
CDR3aa: CSVKQGNQPQHF

abundance: NA
d_gene: NA
v_gene: TRBV5-1
j_gene: TRBJ2-1
CDR3nt: TGCGCCAGCAGCTTGGCCCAAGGGCGCAATGAGCAGTTCTTC
CDR3aa: CASSLAQGRNEQFF

abundance: NA
d_gene: TRBD1
v_gene: TRBV5-1
j_gene: TRBJ1-2
CDR3nt: TGCGCCAGCAGCTACAGCCCGGGACAGGGAGATGGCTACACCTTC
CDR3aa: CASSYSPGQGDGYTF

abundance: few
d_gene: NA
v_gene: TRBV3-1
j_gene: TRBJ1-6
CDR3nt: TGTGCCAGCAGGAGGAATTCACCCCTCCACTTT
CDR3aa: CASRRNSPLHF

abundance: few
d_gene: TRBD1
v_gene: TRBV6-5
j_gene: TRBJ1-2
CDR3nt: TGTGCCAGCAGCCGGGACAGTTGGAACTATGGCTACACCTTC
CDR3aa: CASSRDSWNYGYTF

abundance: few
d_gene: NA
v_gene: TRBV4-1
j_gene: TRBJ2-2
CDR3nt: TGCGCCAGCAGCCAACCGATGGGGGAGCTGTTTTTT
CDR3aa: CASSQPMGELFF

abundance: NA
d_gene: NA
v_gene: TRBV21-1
j_gene: TRBJ1-3
CDR3nt: TGTGCCAGCAGCCGGAAGTTGATTGGAAACACCATATATTTT
CDR3aa: CASSRKLIGNTIYF

abundance: few
d_gene: TRBD1
v_gene: TRBV7-9
j_gene: TRBJ2-7
CDR3nt: TGTGCCAGCAGCTTCGAGGGGGCCGAGCAGTACTTC
CDR3aa: CASSFEGAEQYF

abundance: NA
d_gene: NA
v_gene: TRBV20-1
j_gene: TRBJ1-5
CDR3nt: TGCAGTGCTAGCGTTGTCAATCAGCCCCAGCATTTT
CDR3aa: CSASVVNQPQHF

abundance: few
d_gene: NA
v_gene: TRBV29-1
j_gene: TRBJ1-3
CDR3nt: TGCAGCGTTGTTGGGGGAAACACCATATATTTT
CDR3aa: CSVVGGNTIYF

abundance: few
d_gene: NA
v_gene: TRBV20-1
j_gene: TRBJ2-3
CDR3nt: TGCAGTGCTAGAGTCTTAGCGGAGAGCACAGATACGCAGTATTTT
CDR3aa: CSARVLAESTDTQYF